This T cell receptor (beta chain) is drawn from a study of cytomegalovirus exposure and HLA in healthy donors. In the PCR, 60 Vbeta and 13 Jbeta primers were used. Sequencing was performed with immunoSEQ multiplex PCR; in TCRdb, only in-frame clones are kept and a portion is missing. The sample lists 150,000 to 200,000 clones; about 70% were seen once. The TCR was taken from a woman between 18 and 30 years old in good health and CMV-seropositive. The sample comprised PBMCs.

Written as DNA, the CDR3 is TGTGCCAGCAGTGAATCGGGGGGGAAAAACACTGAAGCTTTCTTT. This sequence encodes CASSESGGKNTEAFF. The chain couples TRBV25-1 to TRBJ1-1; D is perhaps TRBD1 (5 bases). Between the trimmed V and J ends, which lost 1 base and 2 bases, there was a span of 11 bases. Germline lookup yields CDR1 MGHDK and CDR2 SYGVNS. The length of the CDR3 is 15 residues.